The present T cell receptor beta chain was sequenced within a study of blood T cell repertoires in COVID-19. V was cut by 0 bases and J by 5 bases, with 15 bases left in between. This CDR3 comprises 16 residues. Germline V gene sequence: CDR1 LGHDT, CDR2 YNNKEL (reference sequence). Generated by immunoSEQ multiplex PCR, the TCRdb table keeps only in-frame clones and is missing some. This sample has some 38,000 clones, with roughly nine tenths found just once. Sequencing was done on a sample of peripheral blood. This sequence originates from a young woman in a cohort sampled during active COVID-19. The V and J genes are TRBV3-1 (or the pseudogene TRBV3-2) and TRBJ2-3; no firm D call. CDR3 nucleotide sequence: TGTGCCAGCAGCCAAGATAAAGTAGCACTGGGAGATACGCAGTATTTT. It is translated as CASSQDKVALGDTQYF.